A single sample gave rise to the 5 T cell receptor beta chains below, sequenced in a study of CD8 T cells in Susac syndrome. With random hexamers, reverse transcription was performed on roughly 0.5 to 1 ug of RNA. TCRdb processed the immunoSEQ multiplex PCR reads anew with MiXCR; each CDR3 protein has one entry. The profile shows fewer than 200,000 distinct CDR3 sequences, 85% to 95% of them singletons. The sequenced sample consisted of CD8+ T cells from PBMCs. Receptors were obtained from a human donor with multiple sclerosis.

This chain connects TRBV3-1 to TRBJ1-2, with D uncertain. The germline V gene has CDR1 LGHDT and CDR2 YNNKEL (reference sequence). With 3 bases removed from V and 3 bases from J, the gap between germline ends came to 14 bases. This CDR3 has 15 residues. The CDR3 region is CASSQLDGTYYGYTF. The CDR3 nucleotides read TGTGCCAGCAGCCAGCTGGACGGAACGTACTATGGCTACACCTTC.

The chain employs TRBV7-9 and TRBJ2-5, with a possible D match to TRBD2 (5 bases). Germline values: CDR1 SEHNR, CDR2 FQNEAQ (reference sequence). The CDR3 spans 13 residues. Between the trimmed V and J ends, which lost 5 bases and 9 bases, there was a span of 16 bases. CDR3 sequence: CASSLGNTGAQYF. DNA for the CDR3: TGTGCCAGCAGCCTCGGGAATACCGGGGCCCAGTACTTC.

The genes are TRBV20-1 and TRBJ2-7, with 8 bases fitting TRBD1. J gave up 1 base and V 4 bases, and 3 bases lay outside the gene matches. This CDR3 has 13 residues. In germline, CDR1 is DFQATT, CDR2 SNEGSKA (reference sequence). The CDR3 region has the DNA TGCAGTGCTACGACAGGGGCATCCTACGAGCAGTACTTC. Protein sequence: CSATTGASYEQYF.

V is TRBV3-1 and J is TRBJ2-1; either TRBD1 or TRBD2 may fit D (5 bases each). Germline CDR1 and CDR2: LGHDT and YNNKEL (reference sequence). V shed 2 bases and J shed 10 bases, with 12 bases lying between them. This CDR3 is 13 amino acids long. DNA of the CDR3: TGTGCCAGCAGCCAAACCACTGGGGGAGAGCAGTTCTTC. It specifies CASSQTTGGEQFF.

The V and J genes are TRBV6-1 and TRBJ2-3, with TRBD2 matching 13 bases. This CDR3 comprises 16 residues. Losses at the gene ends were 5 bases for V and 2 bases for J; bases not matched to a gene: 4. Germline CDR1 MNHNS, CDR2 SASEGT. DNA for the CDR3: TGTGCCAGCAGTAAACTAGCGGGGGGGCACACAGATACGCAGTATTTT. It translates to CASSKLAGGHTDTQYF.